This entry is about one TCR beta chain. The antigen remains unidentified. These data originate in a study of T cell repertoires in cytomegalovirus infection. Study summary: Matching HLA type and CMV infection were both indicated by public TCR beta signatures. Notes on the study in general: It was HLA-C-restricted CMV-specific TCR beta clonotypes that dominated the response ex vivo. The cumulative frequency of public TCR beta families identified carriers of CMV plus the relevant HLA.

TCRdb ran MiXCR on the reads and lists one entry per CDR3 protein. The sample has around 300,000 distinct CDR3 sequences, 8% to 10% seen once. This TCR was sampled from a human donor in good health (CMV status not recorded). Some clones in this sample may be carry-over from other donors' samples. Sequencing was carried out using PBMCs.

Here the CDR3 reads CAISNDRDSNYEQYF. CDR3 sequence (DNA): TGTGCCATCAGTAATGACCGGGACAGCAATTACGAGCAGTACTTC. V is TRBV10-3 and J is TRBJ2-7; 7 bases are a match to TRBD1. In germline, CDR1 is ENHRY, CDR2 SYGVKD. CDR3 length: 15 residues. V gave up 5 bases and J gave up 4 bases; unmatched junction bases: 11.